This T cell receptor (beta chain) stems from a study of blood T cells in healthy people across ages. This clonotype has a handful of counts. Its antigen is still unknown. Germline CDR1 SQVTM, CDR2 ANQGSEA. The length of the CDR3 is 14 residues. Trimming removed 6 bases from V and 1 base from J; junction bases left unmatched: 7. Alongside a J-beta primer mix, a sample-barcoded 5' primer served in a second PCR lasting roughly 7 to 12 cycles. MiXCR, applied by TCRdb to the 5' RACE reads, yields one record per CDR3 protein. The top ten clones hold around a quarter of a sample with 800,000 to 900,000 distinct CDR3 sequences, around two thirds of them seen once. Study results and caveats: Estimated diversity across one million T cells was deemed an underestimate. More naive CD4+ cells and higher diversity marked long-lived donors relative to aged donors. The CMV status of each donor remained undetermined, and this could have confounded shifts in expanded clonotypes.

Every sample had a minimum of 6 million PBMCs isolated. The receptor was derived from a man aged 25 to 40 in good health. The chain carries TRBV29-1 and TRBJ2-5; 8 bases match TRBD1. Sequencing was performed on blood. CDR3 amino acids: CSVDATGAQETQYF. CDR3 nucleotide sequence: TGCAGCGTGGACGCGACAGGGGCCCAAGAGACCCAGTACTTC.